This T cell receptor (beta chain) was profiled in a study of T cells after yellow fever vaccination. From germline, CDR1 is LNHDA and CDR2 SQIVND (reference sequence). CDR3 length: 15 amino acids. Trimming pared 7 bases from V and 4 bases from J, leaving 19 bases between. The study made its TCR cDNA through 5'RACE template switching. That step introduced a universal primer site along with UMIs. In TCRdb, the 5' RACE reads were re-called with MiXCR into one record per CDR3 protein. The sample lists 200,000 to 300,000 distinct CDR3 sequences; more than 6.5% were seen once. This clonotype appeared a few times.

The source of this sequence is a man aged 30 to 39 who received the YFV17D yellow fever vaccine. This rearrangement joins TRBV19 to TRBJ1-1, with a possible D match to TRBD1 (5 bases). The input for sequencing was CD4+ T cells sorted from PBMCs, taken on the day of the yellow fever booster vaccination. In nucleotides, the CDR3 is TGTGCCAGTATGGATTCAAGGGGTGCGGGCACTGAAGCTTTCTTT. Its protein is CASMDSRGAGTEAFF.